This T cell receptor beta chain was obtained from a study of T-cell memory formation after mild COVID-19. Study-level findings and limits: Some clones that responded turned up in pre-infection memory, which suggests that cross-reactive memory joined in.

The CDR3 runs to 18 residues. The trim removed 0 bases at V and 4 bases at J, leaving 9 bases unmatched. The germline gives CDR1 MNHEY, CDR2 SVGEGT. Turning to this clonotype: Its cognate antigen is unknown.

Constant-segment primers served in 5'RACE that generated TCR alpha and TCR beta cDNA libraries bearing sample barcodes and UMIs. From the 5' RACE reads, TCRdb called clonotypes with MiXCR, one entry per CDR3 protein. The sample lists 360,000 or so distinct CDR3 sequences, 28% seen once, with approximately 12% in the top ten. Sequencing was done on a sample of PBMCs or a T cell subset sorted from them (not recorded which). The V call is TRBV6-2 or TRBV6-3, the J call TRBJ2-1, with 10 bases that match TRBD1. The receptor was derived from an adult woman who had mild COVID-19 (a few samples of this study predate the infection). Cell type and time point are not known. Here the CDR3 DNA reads TGTGCCAGCAGTTACTCGACCTCGGGACAGGGGCCTTACAATGAGCAGTTCTTC. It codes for CASSYSTSGQGPYNEQFF.